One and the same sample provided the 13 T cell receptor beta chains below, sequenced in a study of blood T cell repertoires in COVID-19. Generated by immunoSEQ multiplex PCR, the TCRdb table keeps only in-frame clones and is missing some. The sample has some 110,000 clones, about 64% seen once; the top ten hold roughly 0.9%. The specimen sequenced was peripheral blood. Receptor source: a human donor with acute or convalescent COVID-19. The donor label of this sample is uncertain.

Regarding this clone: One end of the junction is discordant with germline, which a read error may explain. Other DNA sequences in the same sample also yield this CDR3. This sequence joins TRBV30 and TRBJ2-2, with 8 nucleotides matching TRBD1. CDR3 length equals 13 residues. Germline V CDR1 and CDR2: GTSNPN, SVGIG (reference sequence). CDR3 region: CACRQGITGELFF. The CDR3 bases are TGTGCCTGTAGACAGGGGATCACCGGGGAGCTATTTTTT.

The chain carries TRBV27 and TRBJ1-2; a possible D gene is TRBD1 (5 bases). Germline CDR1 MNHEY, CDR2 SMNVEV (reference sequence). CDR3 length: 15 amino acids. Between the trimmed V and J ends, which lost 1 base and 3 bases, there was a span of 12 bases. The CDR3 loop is CASSLWGGLDYGYTF. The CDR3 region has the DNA TGTGCCAGCAGTTTATGGGGGGGACTGGACTATGGCTACACCTTC.

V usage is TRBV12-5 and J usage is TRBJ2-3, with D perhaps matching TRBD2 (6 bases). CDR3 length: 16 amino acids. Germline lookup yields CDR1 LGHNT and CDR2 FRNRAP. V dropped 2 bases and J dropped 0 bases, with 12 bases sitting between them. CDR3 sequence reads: CASGLWASASTDTQYF. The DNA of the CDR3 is TGTGCTAGTGGTTTGTGGGCTAGCGCTAGCACAGATACGCAGTATTTT.

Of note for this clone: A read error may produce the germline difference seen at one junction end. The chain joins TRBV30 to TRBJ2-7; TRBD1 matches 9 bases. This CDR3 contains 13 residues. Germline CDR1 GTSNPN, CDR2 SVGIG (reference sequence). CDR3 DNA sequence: TGTGCCTGGAGTGCCGGGACAGGGTACGAGCAGTATTTC. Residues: CAWSAGTGYEQYF.

This CDR3 reads CASSPPGLASGKGTQYF. The CDR3 region has the DNA TGTGCCAGCTCACCACCGGGACTAGCATCGGGGAAGGGTACGCAGTATTTT. V gene TRBV18 combines with J gene TRBJ2-3, with TRBD2 matching over 9 bases. Germline values: CDR1 KGHSH, CDR2 LQKENI. V dropped 0 bases and J dropped 8; count of bases not matched to a gene: 12. The CDR3 is 17 amino acids.

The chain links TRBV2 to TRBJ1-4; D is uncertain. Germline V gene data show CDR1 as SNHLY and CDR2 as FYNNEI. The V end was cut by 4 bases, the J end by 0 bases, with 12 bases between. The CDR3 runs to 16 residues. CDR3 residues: CASSAERIATNEKLFF. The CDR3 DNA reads TGTGCCAGCAGTGCCGAGAGAATTGCAACTAATGAAAAACTGTTTTTT.

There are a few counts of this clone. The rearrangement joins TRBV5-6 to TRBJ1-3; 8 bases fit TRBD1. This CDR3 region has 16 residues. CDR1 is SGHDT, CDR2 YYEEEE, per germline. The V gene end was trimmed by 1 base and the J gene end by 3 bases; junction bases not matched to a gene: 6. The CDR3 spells CASSLSGQVFGNTIYF. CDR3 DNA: TGTGCCAGCAGCTTGTCGGGACAGGTTTTTGGAAACACCATATATTTT.

CDR3 residues: CSVEDLQENTIYF. The CDR3 bases are TGCAGCGTTGAAGATCTCCAGGAAAACACCATATATTTT. The rearrangement links TRBV29-1 to TRBJ1-3; D uncertain. In germline, CDR1 is SQVTM, CDR2 ANQGSEA. The CDR3 runs 13 residues. V lost 0 bases and J 6 bases, leaving 9 bases between the germline ends.

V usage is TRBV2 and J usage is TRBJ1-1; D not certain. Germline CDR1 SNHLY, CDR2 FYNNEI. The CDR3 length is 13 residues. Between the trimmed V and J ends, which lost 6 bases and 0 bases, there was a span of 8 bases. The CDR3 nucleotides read TGTGCCAGCAGATACCTAATGAACACTGAAGCTTTCTTT. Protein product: CASRYLMNTEAFF.

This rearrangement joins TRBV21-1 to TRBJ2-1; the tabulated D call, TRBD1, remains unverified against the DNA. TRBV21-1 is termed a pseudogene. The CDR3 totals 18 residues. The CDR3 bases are TGTGCCAGCAGCACCGGGACAGCCGTGGAGGGCTCCTACAATGAGCAGTTCTTC. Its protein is CASSTGTAVEGSYNEQFF.

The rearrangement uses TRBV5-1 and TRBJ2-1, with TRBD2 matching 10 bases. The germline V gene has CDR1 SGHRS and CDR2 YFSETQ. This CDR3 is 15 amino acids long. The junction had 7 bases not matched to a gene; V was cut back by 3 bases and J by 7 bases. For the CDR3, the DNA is TGCGCCAGCAGCTACGGGACTAGCGTGAAGAATGAGCAGTTCTTC. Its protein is CASSYGTSVKNEQFF.

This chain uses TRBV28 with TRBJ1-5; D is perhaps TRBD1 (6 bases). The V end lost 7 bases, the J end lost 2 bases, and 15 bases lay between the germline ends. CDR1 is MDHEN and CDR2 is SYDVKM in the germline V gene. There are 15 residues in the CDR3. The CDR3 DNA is TGTGCCAGCAAGGGGGGGGCTTTGGGCAATCAGCCCCAGCATTTT. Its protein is CASKGGALGNQPQHF.

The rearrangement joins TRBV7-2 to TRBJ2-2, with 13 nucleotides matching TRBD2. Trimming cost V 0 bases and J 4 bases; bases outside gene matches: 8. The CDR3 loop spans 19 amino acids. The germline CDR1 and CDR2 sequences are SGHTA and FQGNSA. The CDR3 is CASSLAQLAGGRVTGELFF. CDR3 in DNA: TGTGCCAGCAGCTTAGCGCAACTAGCGGGGGGGCGAGTCACCGGGGAGCTGTTTTTT.